Listed here is a single T cell receptor beta chain. Libraries were prepared by immunoSEQ multiplex PCR; TCRdb keeps only in-frame clonotypes and omits some of them. This table has around 200,000 clones, 90% to 95% appearing once. The sample originates from a study of control samples from healthy donors and cancer patients. V lost 3 bases to trimming and J lost 4 bases, with 7 bases between them. Germline lookup yields CDR1 SGDLS and CDR2 YYNGEE. The CDR3 contains 12 residues. This TCR was sampled from a man aged 18 to 30 in good health. This rearrangement joins TRBV9 to TRBJ1-2; tentative D call: TRBD1 (6 bases). The specimen sequenced was blood. The CDR3 region has the DNA TGTGCCAGCAGCGCAGGGGCCTATGGCTACACCTTC. It translates to CASSAGAYGYTF. Full variable domain (remainder filled in from reference TRBV9 and TRBJ1-2): DSGVTQTPKHLITATGQRVTLRCSPRSGDLSVYWYQQSLDQGLQFLIQYYNGEERAKGNILERFSAQQFPDLHSELNLSSLELGDSALYFCASSAGAYGYTFGSGTRLTVV.